This T cell receptor beta chain was captured by sequencing in a study of blood T cell repertoires in COVID-19. Background on the study: Whether acute or convalescent, the COVID-19 samples came from the United States, Italy and Spain. PBMCs, B-cell-depleted T cells, or T cells provided the cDNA or gDNA that made up the material.

Produced via immunoSEQ multiplex PCR; TCRdb's table is partial and in-frame only. The sample has hundreds of thousands of clones, 89% seen once; the top ten hold 2.5% to 3.5%. Germline V gene sequence: CDR1 SQVTM, CDR2 ANQGSEA. The length of the CDR3 is 13 residues. V gave up 6 bases and J gave up 0 bases, with 11 bases separating them. The chain links TRBV29-1 to TRBJ1-2; D is ambiguous. The specimen sequenced was peripheral blood. This sequence originates from a woman in her twenties or thirties with COVID-19, enrolled during active disease. This chain's CDR3 is CSVRRGSNYGYTF. The DNA for the CDR3 is TGCAGCGTCCGCCGGGGATCTAACTATGGCTACACCTTC.